These T cell receptor beta chains were read from a single sample in a study of T cells in narcolepsy. Sequencing used immunoSEQ multiplex PCR; TCRdb keeps in-frame clones, though not all of them. The data contain fewer than 25,000 clones, about 80% of them singletons. The specimen sequenced was memory (CD45RA-) CD4+ T cells from blood. The source of these receptors is a human donor in good health. The CDR3 runs from the conserved cysteine through the conserved F or W. The order of the fields is V gene, clone size, J gene, D gene, CDR3 protein, CDR3 DNA. A D gene is named only where the DNA matches it firmly. Expanded clones are given a class, and other clones once, few, many or no size at all.

TRBV5-6,NA,TRBJ2-5,NA,CASSLFGRGETQYF,TGTGCCAGCAGCTTGTTTGGCAGGGGAGAGACCCAGTACTTC
TRBV5-4,NA,TRBJ2-3,NA,CASSLGRSSTDTQYF,TGTGCCAGCAGCTTGGGGCGGTCTAGCACAGATACGCAGTATTTT
TRBV5-6,NA,TRBJ1-2,NA,CASSLASLTAHGYTF,TGTGCCAGCAGCTTGGCTAGTCTAACAGCACATGGCTACACCTTC
TRBV9,NA,TRBJ2-5,TRBD2,CASSTSGEIWETQYF,TGTGCCAGCAGCACCAGCGGGGAGATCTGGGAGACCCAGTACTTC
TRBV19,NA,TRBJ2-6,NA,CASSATASSGANVLTF,TGTGCCAGTAGTGCGACCGCATCCTCTGGGGCCAACGTCCTGACTTTC
TRBV14,once,TRBJ1-6,NA,CASSHRRRGDSPLHF,TGTGCCAGCAGCCATCGACGCAGGGGTGATTCACCCCTCCACTTT
TRBV11-3,NA,TRBJ2-1,NA,CASSPRTENEQFF,TGTGCCAGCAGCCCTCGGACTGAAAATGAGCAGTTCTTC
TRBV14,NA,TRBJ2-1,NA,CASSQTGGPGNEQFF,TGTGCCAGCAGCCAAACCGGCGGCCCAGGCAATGAGCAGTTCTTC
TRBV5-4,NA,TRBJ1-2,TRBD1,CASSPPTGTGGSGYTF,TGTGCCAGCAGCCCCCCAACTGGGACAGGGGGAAGTGGCTACACCTTC
TRBV5-4,NA,TRBJ2-3,TRBD1,CASSLRQGRLTDTQYF,TGTGCCAGCAGCTTACGACAGGGGCGACTCACAGATACGCAGTATTTT
TRBV10-3,NA,TRBJ2-1,NA,CAISERGSANEQFF,TGTGCCATCAGTGAACGGGGAAGTGCCAATGAGCAGTTCTTC
TRBV7-9,NA,TRBJ2-7,TRBD1,CASTLGQGGEQYF,TGTGCCAGCACCCTGGGACAGGGCGGCGAGCAGTACTTC
TRBV19,NA,TRBJ2-7,TRBD2,CASSMAGLTNEQYF,TGTGCCAGTAGTATGGCGGGACTAACCAACGAGCAGTACTTC
TRBV7-8,once,TRBJ1-1,NA,CASSLIGRSTEAFF,TGTGCCAGCAGCTTAATTGGCAGGAGCACTGAAGCTTTCTTT
TRBV18,NA,TRBJ1-2,TRBD1,CASSPGVRGHGYTF,TGTGCCAGCTCACCAGGGGTCAGGGGGCATGGCTACACCTTC
TRBV21-1,NA,TRBJ1-2,NA,CASSKMWTGARTF,TGTGCCAGCAGCAAAATGTGGACAGGGGCCAGGACCTTC
TRBV19,NA,TRBJ2-2,NA,CASSMGDLVTGELFF,TGTGCCAGTAGTATGGGGGACTTGGTCACCGGGGAGCTGTTTTTT
TRBV10-3,NA,TRBJ1-2,NA,CAITYSWGRQSDSANYGYTF,TGTGCCATCACCTATTCCTGGGGAAGACAGAGTGATTCTGCTAACTATGGCTACACCTTC
TRBV4-2,NA,TRBJ2-1,TRBD2,CASSQKAGRLAGGQGPNEQFF,TGTGCCAGCAGCCAAAAAGCAGGGAGACTAGCGGGGGGCCAGGGGCCTAATGAGCAGTTCTTC
TRBV10-3,NA,TRBJ2-3,TRBD2,CAIRLSGGADTQYF,TGTGCCATCAGGCTTAGCGGGGGGGCAGATACGCAGTATTTT
TRBV11-3,NA,TRBJ2-5,TRBD2,CASSSGLAGVQETQYF,TGTGCCAGCAGCTCAGGACTAGCGGGGGTTCAAGAGACCCAGTACTTC
TRBV19,NA,TRBJ1-6,NA,CASSFDNSPLHF,TGTGCCAGTTCGTTCGATAATTCACCCCTCCACTTT
TRBV7-8,NA,TRBJ1-2,TRBD1,CASSSTGQGNYGYTF,TGTGCCAGCAGCTCCACAGGACAGGGAAACTATGGCTACACCTTC
TRBV4-3,NA,TRBJ1-5,NA,CASSQDWGAISIQPQHF,TGCGCCAGCAGCCAAGATTGGGGCGCCATCAGTATTCAGCCCCAGCATTTT
TRBV9,NA,TRBJ1-3,NA,CASSIWGTPDSGNTIYF,TGTGCCAGCAGCATTTGGGGGACACCCGACTCTGGAAACACCATATATTTT
TRBV7-8,NA,TRBJ1-2,TRBD1,CASSPTGQGRSFDYGYTF,TGTGCCAGCAGCCCTACGGGACAGGGAAGATCTTTCGACTATGGCTACACCTTC
TRBV6-1,NA,TRBJ1-5,NA,CASSATIRGWSNQPQHF,TGTGCCAGCAGTGCGACAATTCGGGGGTGGAGCAATCAGCCCCAGCATTTT
TRBV18,NA,TRBJ1-4,NA,CASSPAQGKNEKLFF,TGTGCCAGCTCACCAGCACAGGGAAAGAATGAAAAACTGTTTTTT
TRBV13,NA,TRBJ1-2,TRBD1,CASSPRQGFGYTF,TGTGCCAGCAGCCCCCGACAGGGCTTCGGCTACACCTTC
TRBV6-5,NA,TRBJ1-2,NA,CASSAVRRDYGYTF,TGTGCCAGCAGTGCGGTGCGGAGGGACTATGGCTACACCTTC
TRBV9,NA,TRBJ2-2,NA,CASSAGRFGELFF,TGTGCCAGCAGCGCGGGGCGCTTCGGGGAGCTGTTTTTT
TRBV7-8,once,TRBJ1-6,TRBD1,CASRTGTGVNSPLHF,TGTGCCAGCAGGACGGGGACAGGAGTGAATTCACCCCTCCACTTT
TRBV6-1,NA,TRBJ2-3,TRBD2,CASRGTSGGPVQYF,TGTGCCAGCAGGGGGACTAGCGGGGGCCCCGTCCAGTATTTT
TRBV5-6,NA,TRBJ1-6,TRBD1,CASSPDRDGYGAPLHF,TGTGCCAGCAGTCCCGACAGGGACGGTTACGGGGCACCCCTCCACTTT
TRBV7-9,NA,TRBJ2-3,NA,CASSFKSLSPDTQYF,TGTGCCAGCAGCTTTAAGTCCCTCAGTCCAGATACGCAGTATTTT
TRBV18,NA,TRBJ2-3,TRBD2,CASSSGTSGGSTDTQYF,TGTGCCAGCTCATCCGGGACTAGCGGGGGTTCCACAGATACGCAGTATTTT
TRBV18,NA,TRBJ2-7,NA,CASSPEDGEQYF,TGTGCCAGCTCACCCGAGGACGGCGAGCAGTACTTC
TRBV5-1,NA,TRBJ2-3,NA,CASSLAGEDTQYF,TGCGCCAGCAGCTTGGCCGGGGAGGATACGCAGTATTTT
TRBV5-4,NA,TRBJ2-5,NA,CASSRDRETQYF,TGTGCCAGCAGTAGGGACCGGGAGACCCAGTACTTC
TRBV9,once,TRBJ1-3,NA,CASSPRSDSGNTIYF,TGTGCCAGCAGCCCCCGCTCGGACTCTGGAAACACCATATATTTT
TRBV5-8,NA,TRBJ1-1,NA,CASSGFSNTEAFF,TGTGCCAGCAGCGGTTTTTCGAACACTGAAGCTTTCTTT